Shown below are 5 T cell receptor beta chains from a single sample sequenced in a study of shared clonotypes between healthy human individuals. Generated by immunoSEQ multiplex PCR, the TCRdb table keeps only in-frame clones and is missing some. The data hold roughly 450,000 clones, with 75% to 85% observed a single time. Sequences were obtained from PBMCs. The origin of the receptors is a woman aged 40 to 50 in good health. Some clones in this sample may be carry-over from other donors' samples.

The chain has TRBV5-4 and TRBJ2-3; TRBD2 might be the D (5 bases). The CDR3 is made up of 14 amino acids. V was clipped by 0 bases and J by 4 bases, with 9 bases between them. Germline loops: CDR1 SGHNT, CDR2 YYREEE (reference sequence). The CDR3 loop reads CASSLAEGADTQYF. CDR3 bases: TGTGCCAGCAGCTTGGCCGAGGGCGCAGATACGCAGTATTTT.

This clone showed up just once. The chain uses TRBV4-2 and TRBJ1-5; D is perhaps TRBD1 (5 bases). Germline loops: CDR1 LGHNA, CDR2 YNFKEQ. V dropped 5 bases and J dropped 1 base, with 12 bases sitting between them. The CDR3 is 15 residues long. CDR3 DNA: TGTGCCAGCAGCTTGGGGACCTGGAGCAATCAGCCCCAGCATTTT. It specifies CASSLGTWSNQPQHF.

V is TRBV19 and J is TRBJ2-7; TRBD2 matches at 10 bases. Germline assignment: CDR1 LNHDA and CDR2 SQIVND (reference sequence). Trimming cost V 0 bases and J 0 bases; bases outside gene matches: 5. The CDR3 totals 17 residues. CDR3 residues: CASSIDASGRSSYEQYF. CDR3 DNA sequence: TGTGCCAGTAGTATAGACGCTAGCGGGAGATCCTCCTACGAGCAGTACTTC.

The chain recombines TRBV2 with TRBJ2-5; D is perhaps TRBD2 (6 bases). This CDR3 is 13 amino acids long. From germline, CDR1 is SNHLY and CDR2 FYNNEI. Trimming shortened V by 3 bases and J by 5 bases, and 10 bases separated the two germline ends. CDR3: CASSDLASETQYF. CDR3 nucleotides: TGTGCCAGCAGTGATCTAGCGAGCGAGACCCAGTACTTC.

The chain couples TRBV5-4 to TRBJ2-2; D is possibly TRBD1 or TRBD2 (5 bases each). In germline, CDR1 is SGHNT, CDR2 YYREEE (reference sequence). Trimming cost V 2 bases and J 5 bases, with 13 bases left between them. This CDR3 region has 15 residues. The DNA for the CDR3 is TGTGCCAGCAGCTTTGGGACCAGAGGGACCGGGGAGCTGTTTTTT. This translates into CASSFGTRGTGELFF.